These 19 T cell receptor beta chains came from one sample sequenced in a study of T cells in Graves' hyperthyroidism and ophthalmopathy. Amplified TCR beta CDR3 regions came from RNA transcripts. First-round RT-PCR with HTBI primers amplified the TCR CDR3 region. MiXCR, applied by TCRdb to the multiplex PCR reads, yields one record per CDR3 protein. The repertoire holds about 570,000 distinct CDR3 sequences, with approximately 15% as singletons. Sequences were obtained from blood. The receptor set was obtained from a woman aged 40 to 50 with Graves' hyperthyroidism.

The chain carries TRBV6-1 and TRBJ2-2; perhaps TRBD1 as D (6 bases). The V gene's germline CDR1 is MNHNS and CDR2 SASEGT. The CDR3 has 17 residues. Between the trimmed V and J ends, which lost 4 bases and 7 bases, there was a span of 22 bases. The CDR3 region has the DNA TGTGCCAGCAGTGGGCCTGTGCTAGGACAGAATCACGGGGAGCTGTTTTTT. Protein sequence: CASSGPVLGQNHGELFF.

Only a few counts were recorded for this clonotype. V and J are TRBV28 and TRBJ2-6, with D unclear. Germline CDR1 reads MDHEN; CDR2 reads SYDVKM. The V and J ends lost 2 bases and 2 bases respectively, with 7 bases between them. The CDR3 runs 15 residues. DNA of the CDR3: TGTGCCAGCAGTTTAGGAGATCCTGGGGCCAACGTCCTGACTTTC. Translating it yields CASSLGDPGANVLTF.

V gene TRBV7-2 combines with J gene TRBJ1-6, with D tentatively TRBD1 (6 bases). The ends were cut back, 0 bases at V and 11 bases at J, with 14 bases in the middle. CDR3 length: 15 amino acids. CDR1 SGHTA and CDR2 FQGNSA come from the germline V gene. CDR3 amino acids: CASSLAEGVKAPLHF. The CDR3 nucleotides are TGTGCCAGCAGCTTAGCGGAGGGGGTGAAGGCACCCCTCCACTTT.

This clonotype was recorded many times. The CDR3 here is CASSRTGRGGEKLFF. CDR3 coding DNA: TGTGCCAGCAGCAGGACAGGCCGTGGAGGTGAAAAACTGTTTTTT. The chain carries TRBV6-1 and TRBJ1-4; 7 bases match TRBD1. V shed 6 bases, J shed 7 bases, and the junction held 11 bases outside the gene matches. CDR3 size: 15 residues. Germline CDR1 MNHNS, CDR2 SASEGT.

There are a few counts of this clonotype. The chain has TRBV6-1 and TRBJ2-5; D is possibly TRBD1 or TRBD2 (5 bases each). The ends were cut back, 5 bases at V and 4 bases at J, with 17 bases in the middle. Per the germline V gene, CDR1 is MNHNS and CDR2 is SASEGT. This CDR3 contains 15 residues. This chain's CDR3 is CASSPGLGTIETQYF. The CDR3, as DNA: TGTGCCAGCAGTCCCGGACTCGGGACGATAGAGACCCAGTACTTC.

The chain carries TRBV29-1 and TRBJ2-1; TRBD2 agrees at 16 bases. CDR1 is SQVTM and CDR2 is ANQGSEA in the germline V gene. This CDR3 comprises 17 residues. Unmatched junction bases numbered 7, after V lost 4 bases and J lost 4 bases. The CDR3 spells CSVGGLAGGVGYNEQFF. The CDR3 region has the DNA TGCAGCGTTGGGGGACTAGCGGGAGGGGTTGGATACAATGAGCAGTTCTTC.

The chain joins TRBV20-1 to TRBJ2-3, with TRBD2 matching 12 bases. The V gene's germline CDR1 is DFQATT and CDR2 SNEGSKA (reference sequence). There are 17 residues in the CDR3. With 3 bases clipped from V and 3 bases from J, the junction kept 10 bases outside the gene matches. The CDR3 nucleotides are TGCAGTGCTAGGTGGACTAGCGGGAATCTTAGGACAGATACGCAGTATTTT. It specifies CSARWTSGNLRTDTQYF.

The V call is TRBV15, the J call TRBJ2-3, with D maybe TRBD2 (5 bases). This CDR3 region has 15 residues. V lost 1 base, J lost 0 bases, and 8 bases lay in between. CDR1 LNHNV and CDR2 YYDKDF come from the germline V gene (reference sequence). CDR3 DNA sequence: TGTGCCACCAGCAGAGTGGGCGGGAGCACAGATACGCAGTATTTT. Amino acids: CATSRVGGSTDTQYF. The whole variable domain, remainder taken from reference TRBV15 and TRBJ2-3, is DAMVIQNPRYQVTQFGKPVTLSCSQTLNHNVMYWYQQKSSQAPKLLFHYYDKDFNNEADTPDNFQSRRPNTSFCFLDIRSPGLGDTAMYLCATSRVGGSTDTQYFGPGTRLTVL.

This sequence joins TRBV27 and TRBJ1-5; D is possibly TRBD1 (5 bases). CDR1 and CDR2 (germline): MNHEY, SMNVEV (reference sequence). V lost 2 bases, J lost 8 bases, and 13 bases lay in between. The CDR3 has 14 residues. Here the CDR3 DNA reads TGTGCCAGCAGTTTAATGGGGCCGGAAGAGCCCCAGCATTTT. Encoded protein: CASSLMGPEEPQHF.

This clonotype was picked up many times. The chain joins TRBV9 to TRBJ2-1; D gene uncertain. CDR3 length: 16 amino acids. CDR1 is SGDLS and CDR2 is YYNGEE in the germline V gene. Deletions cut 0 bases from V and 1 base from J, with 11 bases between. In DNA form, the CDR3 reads TGTGCCAGCAGCGTAGGTTCAGAGAATTCCTACAATGAGCAGTTCTTC. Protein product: CASSVGSENSYNEQFF.

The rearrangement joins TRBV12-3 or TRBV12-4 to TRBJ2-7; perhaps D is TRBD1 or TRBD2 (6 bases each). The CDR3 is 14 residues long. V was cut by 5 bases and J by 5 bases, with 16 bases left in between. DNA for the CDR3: TGTGCCAGCAGTAGGAGCCACAGGGAGGACGAGCAGTACTTC. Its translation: CASSRSHREDEQYF.

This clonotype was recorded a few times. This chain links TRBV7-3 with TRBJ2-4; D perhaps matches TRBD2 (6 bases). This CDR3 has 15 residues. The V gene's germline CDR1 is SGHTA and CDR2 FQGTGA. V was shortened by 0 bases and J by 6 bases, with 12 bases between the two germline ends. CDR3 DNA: TGTGCCAGCAGCTTAACTTTGGACTACTTAAACATTCAGTACTTC. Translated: CASSLTLDYLNIQYF.

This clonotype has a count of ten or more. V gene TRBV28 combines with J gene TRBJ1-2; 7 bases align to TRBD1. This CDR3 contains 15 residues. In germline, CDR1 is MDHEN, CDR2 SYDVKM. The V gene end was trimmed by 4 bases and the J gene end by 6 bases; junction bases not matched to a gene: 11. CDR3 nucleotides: TGTGCCAGCAGTTCCCCCTTGACAGGGATGGATGGCTACACCTTC. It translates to CASSSPLTGMDGYTF.

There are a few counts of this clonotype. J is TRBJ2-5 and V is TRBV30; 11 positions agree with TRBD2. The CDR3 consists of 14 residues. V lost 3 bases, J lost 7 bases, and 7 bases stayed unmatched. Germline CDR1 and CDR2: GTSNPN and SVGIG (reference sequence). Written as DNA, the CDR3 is TGTGCCTGGAGGGGGACTAGCGGAGGGGGGACCCAGTACTTC. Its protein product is CAWRGTSGGGTQYF. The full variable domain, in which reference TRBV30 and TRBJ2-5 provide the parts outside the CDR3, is SQTIHQWPATLVQPVGSPLSLECTVEGTSNPNLYWYRQAAGRGLQLLFYSVGIGQISSEVPQNLSASRPQDRQFILSSKKLLLSDSGFYLCAWRGTSGGGTQYFGPGTRLLVL.

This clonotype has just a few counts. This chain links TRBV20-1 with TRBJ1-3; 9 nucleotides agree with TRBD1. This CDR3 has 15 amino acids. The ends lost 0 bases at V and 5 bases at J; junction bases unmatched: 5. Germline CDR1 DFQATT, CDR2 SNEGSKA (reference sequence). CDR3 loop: CSARERTGDRNTIYF. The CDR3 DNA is TGCAGTGCTAGAGAGCGGACAGGGGATAGAAACACCATATATTTT.

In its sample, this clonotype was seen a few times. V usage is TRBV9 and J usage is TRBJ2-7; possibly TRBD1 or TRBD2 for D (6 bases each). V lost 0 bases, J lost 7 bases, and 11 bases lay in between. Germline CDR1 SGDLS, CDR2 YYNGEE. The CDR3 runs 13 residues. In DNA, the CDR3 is TGTGCCAGCAGCGTAGAAGGGGGAGGAGAGCAGTACTTC. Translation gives CASSVEGGGEQYF.

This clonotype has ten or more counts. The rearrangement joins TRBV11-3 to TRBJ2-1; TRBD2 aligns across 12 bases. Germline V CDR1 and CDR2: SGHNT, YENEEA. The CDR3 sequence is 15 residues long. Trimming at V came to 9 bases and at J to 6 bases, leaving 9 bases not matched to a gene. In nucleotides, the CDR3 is TGTGCCAGTGCTATGGCTAGCGGGGGGGGCAATGAGCAGTTCTTC. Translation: CASAMASGGGNEQFF.

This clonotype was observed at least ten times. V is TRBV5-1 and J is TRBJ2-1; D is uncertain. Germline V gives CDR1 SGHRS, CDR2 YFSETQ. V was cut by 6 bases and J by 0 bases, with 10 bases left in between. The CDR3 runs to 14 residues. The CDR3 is CASTAPSSYNEQFF. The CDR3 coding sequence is TGCGCCAGCACAGCGCCAAGCTCCTACAATGAGCAGTTCTTC. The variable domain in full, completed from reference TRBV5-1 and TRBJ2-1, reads KAGVTQTPRYLIKTRGQQVTLSCSPISGHRSVSWYQQTPGQGLQFLFEYFSETQRNKGNFPGRFSGRQFSNSRSEMNVSTLELGDSALYLCASTAPSSYNEQFFGPGTRLTVL.

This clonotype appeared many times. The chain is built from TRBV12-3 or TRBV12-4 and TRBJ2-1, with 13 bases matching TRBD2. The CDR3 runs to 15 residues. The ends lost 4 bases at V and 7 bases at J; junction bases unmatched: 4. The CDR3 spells CASSWTSGRSNEQFF. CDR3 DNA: TGTGCCAGCAGTTGGACTAGCGGGAGAAGTAATGAGCAGTTCTTC.